Below, 9 T cell receptor beta chains from the same sample are listed, as sequenced in a study of shared clonotypes between healthy human individuals. It was CD45RO-negative cells, positively selected for CCR7, that made up naive CD8 cells, with terminally differentiated effector memory CD45RA+ cells excluded. Assay: immunoSEQ multiplex PCR; the TCRdb copy retains only in-frame clones and omits some. The repertoire has about 2.1 million clones, roughly 93% of them found once; the top ten carry about 1.7%. Sequences were obtained from naive CD8+ T cells from PBMCs. Receptors were obtained from a man younger than 30 in good health. Some clones in this sample may be carry-over from other donors' samples.

Comments on this clone: Additional DNA sequences in this sample encode the identical CDR3. V gene TRBV27 combines with J gene TRBJ2-5, with 9 bases identical to TRBD2. The germline V gene has CDR1 MNHEY and CDR2 SMNVEV (reference sequence). The CDR3 extends over 14 amino acids. Trimming removed 1 base from V and 5 bases from J; junction bases left unmatched: 2. CDR3 residues: CASSLFAGGETQYF. CDR3 sequence (DNA): TGTGCCAGCAGTTTATTTGCGGGGGGGGAGACCCAGTACTTC.

V gene TRBV10-2 combines with J gene TRBJ2-7; tentative D call: TRBD2 (5 bases). The length of the CDR3 is 15 residues. Looked up from germline, CDR1 is WSHSY and CDR2 is SAAADI. Trimming shortened V by 2 bases and J by 3 bases, and 14 bases separated the two germline ends. CDR3 sequence: CASSERSGSVYEQYF. DNA for the CDR3: TGCGCCAGCAGTGAGCGGAGCGGATCTGTCTACGAGCAGTACTTC.

The chain recombines TRBV27 with TRBJ1-2, with no clear D. This CDR3 spans 19 amino acids. In germline, CDR1 is MNHEY, CDR2 SMNVEV (reference sequence). V lost 1 base and J lost 0, with 21 bases in between. The CDR3 DNA follows: TGTGCCAGCAGTTTATATCCCCCAAGGGAACTTTTACCTAACTATGGCTACACCTTC. Residues: CASSLYPPRELLPNYGYTF.

This clone has only a few counts. This chain links TRBV4-1 with TRBJ2-1, with 9 bases matching TRBD1. This CDR3 is built from 16 residues. Trimming at V came to 1 base and at J to 8 bases, leaving 9 bases not matched to a gene. The V gene's germline CDR1 is MGHRA and CDR2 YSYEKL. The chain's CDR3 is CASSQGPGQGIYEQFF. CDR3 nucleotides: TGCGCCAGCAGCCAAGGTCCAGGACAGGGGATCTATGAGCAGTTCTTC.

The rearrangement uses TRBV4-1 and TRBJ2-7; 11 nucleotides align to TRBD1. The junction had 13 bases not matched to a gene; V was cut back by 1 base and J by 5 bases. This CDR3 is built from 18 residues. The germline CDR1 and CDR2 sequences are MGHRA and YSYEKL. The CDR3: CASSQAHLSGQGENEQYF. CDR3 DNA: TGCGCCAGCAGCCAAGCCCATCTGTCGGGACAGGGGGAGAACGAGCAGTACTTC.

The V call is TRBV7-2, the J call TRBJ2-7; the match to TRBD1 covers 9 bases. The CDR3 is made up of 16 amino acids. Looked up from germline, CDR1 is SGHTA and CDR2 is FQGNSA. V shed 3 bases and J 3 bases; nucleotides not matched to a gene: 9. CDR3 nucleotides: TGTGCCAGCAGCTTCTACAGGACAGGGGCTAGCTACGAGCAGTACTTC. It is translated as CASSFYRTGASYEQYF. The variable domain in full, completed from reference TRBV7-2 and TRBJ2-7, reads GAGVSQSPSNKVTEKGKDVELRCDPISGHTALYWYRQSLGQGLEFLIYFQGNSAPDKSGLPSDRFSAERTGGSVSTLTIQRTQQEDSAVYLCASSFYRTGASYEQYFGPGTRLTVT.

V usage is TRBV29-1 and J usage is TRBJ2-1, with 8 bases identical to TRBD2. Germline CDR1 reads SQVTM; CDR2 reads ANQGSEA. The CDR3 totals 13 residues. J lost 7 bases, V lost 8 bases, and 10 bases had no gene match. DNA for the CDR3: TGCAGCCCCCAACTAGCGGAGGGTAATGAGCAGTTCTTC. Encoded protein: CSPQLAEGNEQFF.

In DNA form, the CDR3 reads TGTGCCAGCAGTTACAGGTCTTCGAACACCGGGGAGCTGTTTTTT. This codes for CASSYRSSNTGELFF. V usage is TRBV27 and J usage is TRBJ2-2, with D possibly TRBD1 on 5 matching bases. CDR1 is MNHEY and CDR2 is SMNVEV in the germline V gene (reference sequence). CDR3 length: 15 amino acids. V dropped 4 bases and J dropped 0 bases, with 9 bases sitting between them.

This clone was seen only once. V gene TRBV7-9 combines with J gene TRBJ2-1; D call uncertain. Per the germline V gene, CDR1 is SEHNR and CDR2 is FQNEAQ (reference sequence). V lost 7 bases and J lost 3, with 7 bases in between. This CDR3 is 12 amino acids long. CDR3 bases: TGTGCCAGCATCCCCATCTACAATGAGCAGTTCTTC. Translating it yields CASIPIYNEQFF.